This paragraph covers one TCR beta chain sequence. This entry is derived from a study of identical twins. TCRdb itself ran the 5' RACE reads through MiXCR, one entry per CDR3 protein. In the table there are hundreds of thousands of distinct CDR3 sequences, approximately 13% of which are singletons. The CDR3 is 11 amino acids. The V end lost 3 bases, the J end lost 15 bases, and 12 bases lay between the germline ends. Germline V gene sequence: CDR1 WSHSY, CDR2 SAAADI. The sample was also reused in another study, on yellow fever vaccine responses in identical twins.

Specimen: PBMCs. This TCR was recovered from a woman between 18 and 29 years old in good health. The V gene is TRBV10-2, the J gene TRBJ2-4; D is unresolved. The CDR3 reads CASSDPPGWYF. CDR3 bases: TGCGCCAGCAGTGACCCTCCCGGGTGGTACTTC.